The T cell receptor (beta chain) described here comes from a study of cytomegalovirus exposure and HLA in healthy donors. Study observations and caveats: Per published reports, the classifier diagnosed cytomegalovirus status with high specificity and sensitivity.

To note about this clone: The antigen remains unidentified.

Trimming took 0 bases from V and 7 from J, leaving 10 bases between them. In germline, CDR1 is SGHKS, CDR2 YYEKEE (reference sequence). This CDR3 comprises 13 residues. In the PCR, 60 Vbeta and 13 Jbeta primers were used. Libraries were prepared by immunoSEQ multiplex PCR; TCRdb keeps only in-frame clonotypes and omits some of them. The profile shows around 190,000 clones, around 80% of them singletons. The chain joins TRBV5-5 to TRBJ1-2; possibly TRBD1 for D (5 bases). Sequenced input: PBMCs. This TCR derives from a middle-aged man in good health and CMV-seropositive. CDR3 in amino acids: CASSLAGQGGYTF. The CDR3, as DNA: TGTGCCAGCAGCTTGGCAGGGCAGGGTGGCTACACCTTC.